This T cell receptor beta chain was sequenced for a study of T cells in Graves' hyperthyroidism and ophthalmopathy. This clonotype has only one observation. TCR beta CDR3 region amplification was performed from RNA transcripts. The TCR CDR3 first-round RT-PCR relied on the HTBI primer set. Each CDR3 protein gets one entry after TCRdb re-called the multiplex PCR reads with MiXCR. The sample carries 530,000 or so distinct CDR3 sequences, around 42% recorded once. The germline V gene has CDR1 SGHTA and CDR2 FQGTGA. The CDR3 has 15 amino acids. The V and J ends lost 1 base and 3 bases, in that order; junction bases with no gene match: 5.

This receptor was taken from a woman between 18 and 30 years old with Graves' hyperthyroidism. Specimen: peripheral blood or thyroid tissue (not recorded which). The chain recombines TRBV7-3 with TRBJ2-7; 8 bases line up with TRBD2. CDR3 DNA: TGTGCCAGCAGCTTAATAGGACTAGCAGACTACGAGCAGTACTTC. It codes for CASSLIGLADYEQYF.